This T cell receptor (beta chain) was profiled in a study of CD8 T cells in Susac syndrome. Random hexamers served to reverse transcribe about 0.45 to 1 ug RNA. MiXCR, run by TCRdb on the immunoSEQ multiplex PCR reads, gives a single entry per CDR3 protein. This repertoire shows around 130,000 distinct CDR3 sequences, 75% to 90% found once; its top ten account for about 0.51%. Looked up from germline, CDR1 is SNHLY and CDR2 is FYNNEI. V lost 3 bases, J lost 0 bases, and 4 bases stayed unmatched. The CDR3 contains 15 residues. V is TRBV2 and J is TRBJ2-7; TRBD1 agrees at 8 bases. This clonotype originated in a human donor with multiple sclerosis. Input material: CD8+ T cells from PBMCs. CDR3 sequence: CASSEGQDVSYEQYV. CDR3 DNA: TGTGCCAGCAGTGAGGGACAGGATGTCTCCTACGAGCAGTACGTC.